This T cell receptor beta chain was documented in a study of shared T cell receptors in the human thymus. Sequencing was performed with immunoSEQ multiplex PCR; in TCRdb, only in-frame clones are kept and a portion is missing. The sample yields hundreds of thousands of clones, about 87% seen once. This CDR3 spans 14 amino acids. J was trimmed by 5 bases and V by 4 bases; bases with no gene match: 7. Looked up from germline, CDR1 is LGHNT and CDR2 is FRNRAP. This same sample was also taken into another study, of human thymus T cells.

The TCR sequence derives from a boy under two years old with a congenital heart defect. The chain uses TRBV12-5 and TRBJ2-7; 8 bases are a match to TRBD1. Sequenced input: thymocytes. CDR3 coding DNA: TGTGCTAGTGGTTCTCCGGGACAGGTCCACGAGCAGTACTTC. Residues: CASGSPGQVHEQYF.